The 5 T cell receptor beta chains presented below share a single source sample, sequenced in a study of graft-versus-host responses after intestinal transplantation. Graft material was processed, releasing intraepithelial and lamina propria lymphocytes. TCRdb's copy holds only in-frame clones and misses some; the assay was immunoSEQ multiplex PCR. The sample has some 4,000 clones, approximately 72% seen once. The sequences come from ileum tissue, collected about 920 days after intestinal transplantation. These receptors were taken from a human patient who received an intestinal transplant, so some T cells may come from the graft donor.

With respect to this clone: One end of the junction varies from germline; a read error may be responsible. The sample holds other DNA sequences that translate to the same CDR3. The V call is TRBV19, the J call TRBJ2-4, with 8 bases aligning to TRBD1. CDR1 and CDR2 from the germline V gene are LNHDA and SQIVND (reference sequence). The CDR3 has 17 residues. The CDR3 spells CASSIGTGGLAKNIQYF. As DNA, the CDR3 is TGTGCCAGTAGTATAGGAACAGGGGGTCTAGCCAAAAACATCCAGTACTTC.

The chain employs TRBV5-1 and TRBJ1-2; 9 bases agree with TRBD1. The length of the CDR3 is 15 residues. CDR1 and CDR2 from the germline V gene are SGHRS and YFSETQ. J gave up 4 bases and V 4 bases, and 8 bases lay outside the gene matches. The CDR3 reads CASSGGGQGGYGYTF. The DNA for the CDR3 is TGCGCCAGCAGCGGTGGGGGACAGGGAGGCTATGGCTACACCTTC.

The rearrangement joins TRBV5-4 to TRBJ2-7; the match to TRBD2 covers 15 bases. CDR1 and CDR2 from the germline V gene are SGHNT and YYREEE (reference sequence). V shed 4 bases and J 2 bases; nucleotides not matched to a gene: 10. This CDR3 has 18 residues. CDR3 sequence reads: CASSPGGLAGGSAYEQYF. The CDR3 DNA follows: TGTGCCAGCAGCCCTGGGGGACTAGCGGGAGGATCGGCCTACGAGCAGTACTTC.

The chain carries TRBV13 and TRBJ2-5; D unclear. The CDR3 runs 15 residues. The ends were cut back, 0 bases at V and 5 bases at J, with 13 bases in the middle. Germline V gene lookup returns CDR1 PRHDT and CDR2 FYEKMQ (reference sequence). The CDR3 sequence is CASSLGGGVEETQYF. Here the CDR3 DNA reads TGTGCCAGCAGCTTAGGCGGTGGGGTCGAGGAGACCCAGTACTTC.

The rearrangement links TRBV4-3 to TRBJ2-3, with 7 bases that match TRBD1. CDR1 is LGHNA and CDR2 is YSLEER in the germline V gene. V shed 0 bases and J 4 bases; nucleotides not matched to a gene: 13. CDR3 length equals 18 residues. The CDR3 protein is CASSQDPGQYGFADTQYF. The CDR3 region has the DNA TGCGCCAGCAGCCAAGATCCGGGACAGTACGGGTTTGCAGATACGCAGTATTTT.